The 26 T cell receptor beta chains in this list originate from one sample, sequenced in a study of blood T cell repertoires in COVID-19. Generated by immunoSEQ multiplex PCR, the TCRdb table keeps only in-frame clones and is missing some. Altogether 110,000 to 150,000 clones are present, just under 80% being singletons, with the ten largest covering approximately 2%. Input material: peripheral blood. The receptors originated from a woman in her fifties or sixties with acute or convalescent COVID-19.

This chain uses TRBV11-2 with TRBJ1-2, with D possibly matching TRBD1 (6 bases). The CDR3 totals 13 residues. The germline gives CDR1 SGHAT, CDR2 FQNNGV. Trimming left V 5 bases short and J 8 bases short, with 15 bases between. Written as DNA, the CDR3 is TGTGCCAGCAGCCCGGGACAAAAGGAGGGCTACACCTTC. It yields the protein CASSPGQKEGYTF. The full variable domain, in which reference TRBV11-2 and TRBJ1-2 provide the parts outside the CDR3, is EAGVAQSPRYKIIEKRQSVAFWCNPISGHATLYWYQQILGQGPKLLIQFQNNGVVDDSQLPKDRFSAERLKGVDSTLKIQPAKLEDSAVYLCASSPGQKEGYTFGSGTRLTVV.

The chain couples TRBV30 to TRBJ2-7; weak D call: TRBD1 (5 bases). Germline V gives CDR1 GTSNPN, CDR2 SVGIG (reference sequence). There are 13 residues in the CDR3. Between the trimmed V and J ends, which lost 3 bases and 4 bases, there was a span of 13 bases. As DNA, the CDR3 is TGTGCCTGGAGCGCAGGGATCGGGTACGAGCAGTACTTC. Residues: CAWSAGIGYEQYF.

V usage is TRBV14 and J usage is TRBJ2-3, with 7 bases that match TRBD1. V lost 4 bases to trimming and J lost 3 bases; unmatched junction nucleotides: 22. Germline loops: CDR1 SGHDN, CDR2 FVKESK. There are 20 residues in the CDR3. CDR3 sequence reads: CASSRLRTGIWGSSTDTQYF. The CDR3 DNA reads as TGTGCCAGCAGCCGTCTTAGGACAGGAATCTGGGGGAGTTCGACAGATACGCAGTATTTT. Using reference TRBV14 and TRBJ2-3 for the parts outside the CDR3, the full variable domain is EAGVTQFPSHSVIEKGQTVTLRCDPISGHDNLYWYRRVMGKEIKFLLHFVKESKQDESGMPNNRFLAERTGGTYSTLKVQPAELEDSGVYFCASSRLRTGIWGSSTDTQYFGPGTRLTVL.

CDR3 nucleotide sequence: TGTGCCAGCAGCTTACAGCGGACCCCCGGGGATACGCAGTATTTT. Residues: CASSLQRTPGDTQYF. The chain has TRBV7-2 and TRBJ2-3, with a possible D match to TRBD2 (5 bases). The CDR3 runs 15 residues. Germline V gene sequence: CDR1 SGHTA, CDR2 FQGNSA. V lost 2 bases, J lost 6 bases, and 15 bases lay in between.

The count of this clone is one. CDR3 sequence reads: CASYNSGEQFF. DNA for the CDR3: TGTGCCAGCTATAATAGCGGGGAGCAGTTCTTC. The chain has TRBV18 and TRBJ2-1; 7 positions match TRBD2. Trimming cost V 7 bases and J 10 bases; bases outside gene matches: 4. CDR3 length: 11 amino acids. Germline V CDR1 and CDR2: KGHSH, LQKENI.

Here the CDR3 reads CASSHRGPVVRLGTEAFF. CDR3 nucleotides: TGCGCCAGCAGCCATAGAGGGCCCGTGGTCCGGTTGGGCACTGAAGCTTTCTTT. The rearrangement uses TRBV5-1 and TRBJ1-1; D not resolved. The CDR3 is 18 amino acids. Between the trimmed V and J ends, which lost 4 bases and 4 bases, there was a span of 26 bases. Looked up from germline, CDR1 is SGHRS and CDR2 is YFSETQ.

The rearrangement links TRBV10-3 to TRBJ2-1; 9 bases match TRBD2. Germline values: CDR1 ENHRY, CDR2 SYGVKD. J lost 8 bases, V lost 4 bases, and 15 bases had no gene match. This CDR3 has 17 residues. CDR3 sequence (DNA): TGTGCCATCAGTGTGGTGTCCGCGGGAGGGAGCGGGTATGAGCAGTTCTTC. Protein sequence: CAISVVSAGGSGYEQFF.

V usage is TRBV14 and J usage is TRBJ2-4, with TRBD2 identical over 8 bases. Germline V gene sequence: CDR1 SGHDN, CDR2 FVKESK. The V segment lost 4 bases and the J segment 2 bases; nucleotides outside the gene matches: 4. The CDR3 runs to 15 residues. The CDR3 sequence is CASSPGGGSKNIQYF. The CDR3 coding sequence is TGTGCCAGCAGCCCCGGGGGGGGGTCCAAAAACATTCAGTACTTC.

The chain couples TRBV19 to TRBJ2-1; TRBD2 agrees at 13 bases. Looked up from germline, CDR1 is LNHDA and CDR2 is SQIVND (reference sequence). J gave up 9 bases and V 5 bases, and 10 bases lay outside the gene matches. There are 16 residues in the CDR3. The CDR3 region has the DNA TGTGCCAGTAGTGCAAAACCGGGACTAGCGGGAAGTGAGCAGTTCTTC. Its protein is CASSAKPGLAGSEQFF.

The chain uses TRBV30 and TRBJ2-2; TRBD1 matches 7 bases. Germline CDR1 GTSNPN, CDR2 SVGIG (reference sequence). The CDR3 runs 14 residues. With 3 bases clipped from V and 6 bases from J, the junction kept 7 bases outside the gene matches. CDR3 sequence: CAWRRTGRAGELFF. DNA for the CDR3: TGTGCCTGGAGGCGGACAGGCCGGGCCGGGGAGCTGTTTTTT. Filled out from reference TRBV30 and TRBJ2-2, the complete variable domain reads SQTIHQWPATLVQPVGSPLSLECTVEGTSNPNLYWYRQAAGRGLQLLFYSVGIGQISSEVPQNLSASRPQDRQFILSSKKLLLSDSGFYLCAWRRTGRAGELFFGEGSRLTVL.

The rearrangement joins TRBV7-9 to TRBJ2-3; 13 bases align to TRBD2. The trim removed 2 bases at V and 4 bases at J, leaving 6 bases unmatched. The germline gives CDR1 SEHNR, CDR2 FQNEAQ (reference sequence). The CDR3 is 17 residues long. CDR3 residues: CASSLLLTSGRSDTQYF. The CDR3 DNA is TGTGCCAGCAGCTTACTTCTGACTAGCGGGAGGTCAGATACGCAGTATTTT.

The chain employs TRBV12-5 and TRBJ2-1, with TRBD2 as a possible D gene (6 bases). The CDR3 has 14 residues. The V gene's germline CDR1 is LGHNT and CDR2 FRNRAP. V was clipped by 5 bases and J by 8 bases, with 16 bases between them. CDR3 bases: TGTGCTAGTGGTGGACTCACTAGCTGGGATGAGCAGTTCTTC. It encodes CASGGLTSWDEQFF. The full variable domain, rest sourced from reference TRBV12-5 and TRBJ2-1, is DARVTQTPRHKVTEMGQEVTMRCQPILGHNTVFWYRQTMMQGLELLAYFRNRAPLDDSGMPKDRFSAEMPDATLATLKIQPSEPRDSAVYFCASGGLTSWDEQFFGPGTRLTVL.

This clone was detected a few times. The chain joins TRBV27 to TRBJ2-2, with D possibly TRBD2 on 5 matching bases. The V and J ends lost 3 bases and 4 bases respectively, with 12 bases between them. CDR1 and CDR2 (germline): MNHEY, SMNVEV (reference sequence). The CDR3 is 15 amino acids. CDR3 residues: CASSFEAVGTGELFF. In DNA form, the CDR3 reads TGTGCCAGCAGTTTCGAAGCGGTTGGCACCGGGGAGCTGTTTTTT.

V gene TRBV7-9 combines with J gene TRBJ1-6; no reliable D call. This CDR3 comprises 13 residues. CDR1 and CDR2 from the germline V gene are SEHNR and FQNEAQ (reference sequence). Trimming removed 0 bases from V and 10 bases from J, with 7 bases in between. The CDR3, as DNA: TGTGCCAGCAGCTTAGCTACGGGGTCACCCCTCCACTTT. Amino acids: CASSLATGSPLHF. The full variable domain, rest sourced from reference TRBV7-9 and TRBJ1-6, is DTGVSQNPRHKITKRGQNVTFRCDPISEHNRLYWYRQTLGQGPEFLTYFQNEAQLEKSRLLSDRFSAERPKGSFSTLEIQRTEQGDSAMYLCASSLATGSPLHFGNGTRLTVT.

The V and J genes are TRBV30 and TRBJ2-7; TRBD2 aligns across 8 bases. CDR1 is GTSNPN, CDR2 SVGIG, per germline (reference sequence). This CDR3 region has 13 residues. Trimming took 2 bases from V and 6 from J; bases not matched to a gene: 6. The CDR3, as DNA: TGTGCCTGGAGTACTAGCGGTTGGGCCGAGCAGTACTTC. It encodes CAWSTSGWAEQYF.

The chain combines TRBV28 with TRBJ2-1, with a weak D call TRBD2 (5 bases). Germline V gives CDR1 MDHEN, CDR2 SYDVKM. The CDR3 extends over 16 amino acids. Deletions cut 4 bases from V and 8 bases from J, with 21 bases between. The CDR3 is CASSSFTRIERDEQFF. The CDR3 coding sequence is TGTGCCAGCAGTTCCTTTACTAGAATCGAGAGAGATGAGCAGTTCTTC.

The chain uses TRBV5-8 and TRBJ2-6; D unclear. V lost 5 bases and J 2 bases, leaving 8 bases between the germline ends. CDR1 and CDR2 from the germline V gene are SGHTS and YDEGEE. The CDR3 sequence is 14 residues long. This CDR3 is CASSRDTGANVLTF. The CDR3 bases are TGTGCCAGCAGTCGAGACACTGGGGCCAACGTCCTGACTTTC.

This clone has a single count. The genes are TRBV3-1 (or the pseudogene TRBV3-2) and TRBJ2-7; D is undetermined. CDR3 length equals 15 residues. Germline V gene sequence: CDR1 LGHDT, CDR2 YNNKEL (reference sequence). Trimming pared 3 bases from V and 5 bases from J, leaving 17 bases between. CDR3 coding DNA: TGTGCCAGCAGCCATCTCCCCGGCGGTACGCACGAGCAGTACTTC. Encoded protein: CASSHLPGGTHEQYF.

V and J are TRBV9 and TRBJ2-7; 7 nucleotides match TRBD1. Germline-derived CDR1 and CDR2 are SGDLS and YYNGEE. The V and J ends lost 8 bases and 4 bases, in that order; junction bases with no gene match: 12. CDR3 length equals 14 residues. CDR3 residues: CASSPGQTFYEQYF. The CDR3 bases are TGTGCCAGTTCCCCGGGACAGACCTTTTACGAGCAGTACTTC.

CDR3 bases: TGTGCCAGCAGCAATAAGCGTAGAAGGTACAATGAGCAGTTCTTC. Amino acids: CASSNKRRRYNEQFF. The gene calls are TRBV9 and TRBJ2-1; D is unclear. Germline CDR1 SGDLS, CDR2 YYNGEE. V was pared by 4 bases and J by 4 bases, with 15 bases between. The length of the CDR3 is 15 residues.

The chain employs TRBV6-5 and TRBJ2-7, with a tentative D call TRBD1 (5 bases). CDR3 length: 13 amino acids. V lost 7 bases and J 0 bases, leaving 10 bases between the germline ends. Germline V gene lookup returns CDR1 MNHEY and CDR2 SVGAGI. Here the CDR3 DNA reads TGTGCCAGCACCTCCGGACACTCCTACGAGCAGTACTTC. This encodes CASTSGHSYEQYF.

This clone appeared a few times. The rearrangement joins TRBV19 to TRBJ2-4; D is undetermined. V lost 4 bases to trimming and J lost 1 base, with 8 bases between them. This CDR3 comprises 14 residues. From germline, CDR1 is LNHDA and CDR2 SQIVND (reference sequence). CDR3 in amino acids: CASSTRSAKNIQYF. The CDR3 region has the DNA TGTGCCAGTAGTACTAGGTCGGCCAAAAACATTCAGTACTTC.

The V and J genes are TRBV6-1 and TRBJ1-5, with 10 bases matching TRBD1. Germline V gene lookup returns CDR1 MNHNS and CDR2 SASEGT. The CDR3 runs to 17 residues. The junction had 11 bases not matched to a gene; V was cut back by 2 bases and J by 7 bases. The CDR3 sequence: CASSESRQGAPGQPQHF. The CDR3 coding sequence is TGTGCCAGCAGTGAAAGTCGACAGGGGGCGCCGGGGCAGCCCCAGCATTTT.

The V gene is TRBV6-5, the J gene TRBJ2-2; the D is unclear. The CDR3 is made up of 15 amino acids. CDR1 and CDR2 from the germline V gene are MNHEY and SVGAGI. Trimming removed 3 bases from V and 0 bases from J, with 8 bases in between. CDR3 residues: CASSYFGTNTGELFF. Here the CDR3 DNA reads TGTGCCAGCAGTTATTTTGGCACGAACACCGGGGAGCTGTTTTTT.

This chain joins TRBV5-1 and TRBJ2-3; a possible D gene is TRBD2 (5 bases). Germline V CDR1 and CDR2: SGHRS, YFSETQ. This CDR3 has 16 amino acids. V shed 0 bases and J shed 0 bases, with 11 bases lying between them. The CDR3 spells CASSLVANPSTDTQYF. DNA for the CDR3: TGCGCCAGCAGCTTGGTAGCGAACCCTAGCACAGATACGCAGTATTTT.

V usage is TRBV5-1 and J usage is TRBJ2-1; 13 bases are a match to TRBD2. CDR1 is SGHRS and CDR2 is YFSETQ in the germline V gene. The CDR3 covers 22 residues. Trimming at V came to 0 bases and at J to 7 bases, leaving 22 bases not matched to a gene. CDR3 bases: TGCGCCAGCAGCTTGGTGTGGGGGCAAAGTCTTGGGACTAGCGGGACTGGGAATGAGCAGTTCTTC. Residues: CASSLVWGQSLGTSGTGNEQFF.